In this sample, the clone carrying this TCR beta chain turned up once. CDR1 and CDR2 from the germline V gene are MNHNY and SVGAGI (reference sequence). The CDR3 covers 16 residues. Trimming cost V 6 bases and J 3 bases; bases outside gene matches: 8. Methods used by the authors: Amplified reference gene primers provided the basis for estimating nucleated cell counts. TCRdb's copy holds only in-frame clones and misses some; the assay was immunoSEQ multiplex PCR. The DNA was the basis for D and trimming; V, J and clone size are from that table. This table holds around 65,000 clones, around 86% found once. These data originate in a study of blood T cell repertoires in COVID-19. Across the study: Specimens from acute and convalescent COVID-19 originated in the United States, Italy and Spain. PBMCs, B-cell-depleted T cells, or T cells were the source of the cDNA or gDNA that made up the material.

The J gene is TRBJ1-1, the V gene TRBV6-6, with TRBD1 matching 12 bases. Sequences were obtained from peripheral blood. The sequence came from a human donor in a cohort sampled during active COVID-19. The CDR3 loop reads CASSQGTGGRYTEAFF. CDR3 bases: TGTGCCAGCAGCCAGGGGACAGGGGGCCGGTACACTGAAGCTTTCTTT.